The next 16 T cell receptor beta chains were all read from a single sample in a study of cytomegalovirus exposure and HLA in healthy donors. Clones were read by immunoSEQ multiplex PCR, and TCRdb kept only the in-frame ones, dropping some. Here the sample spans 150,000 to 180,000 clones, more than 70% being singletons. The sequencing sample was made of PBMCs. The receptor set was obtained from a human donor in good health.

The chain employs TRBV7-7 and TRBJ2-1, with 10 positions matching TRBD2. The germline V gene encodes CDR1 SSHAT and CDR2 FNYEAQ (reference sequence). The CDR3 runs to 17 residues. V was pared by 5 bases and J by 10 bases, with 17 bases of the junction left unmatched. The CDR3 nucleotides are TGTGCCAGCAGCCGATCCCCCCCTCTAGCGGGAGTGGGGGAGCAGTTCTTC. This encodes CASSRSPPLAGVGEQFF.

The chain is built from TRBV18 and TRBJ1-3; maybe TRBD1 (6 bases). Germline CDR1 and CDR2: KGHSH and LQKENI. The ends were cut back, 3 bases at V and 2 bases at J, with 11 bases in the middle. The CDR3 covers 15 residues. CDR3 region: CASSPSGTTGNTIYF. Written as DNA, the CDR3 is TGTGCCAGCTCACCGTCGGGGACAACTGGAAACACCATATATTTT.

This sequence joins TRBV18 and TRBJ2-1; 10 bases match TRBD2. The junction had 11 bases not matched to a gene; V was cut back by 3 bases and J by 3 bases. The CDR3 runs 18 residues. Germline assignment: CDR1 KGHSH and CDR2 LQKENI. The CDR3 sequence: CASSPPMVAGGRYNEQFF. DNA for the CDR3: TGTGCCAGCTCACCCCCGATGGTAGCGGGGGGCCGCTACAATGAGCAGTTCTTC.

This chain links TRBV6-5 with TRBJ2-2; 12 positions match TRBD2. Germline CDR1 reads MNHEY; CDR2 reads SVGAGI. Trimming cost V 4 bases and J 4 bases; bases outside gene matches: 4. This CDR3 has 16 residues. CDR3 loop: CASSLLAGGLTGELFF. In DNA form, the CDR3 reads TGTGCCAGCAGTTTACTAGCGGGGGGACTCACCGGGGAGCTGTTTTTT.

J is TRBJ1-2 and V is TRBV7-6; D not resolved. The CDR3 totals 13 residues. Trimming took 0 bases from V and 6 from J, leaving 8 bases between them. From germline, CDR1 is SGHVS and CDR2 FNYEAQ. This chain's CDR3 is CASSLAGGDGYTF. Here the CDR3 DNA reads TGTGCCAGCAGCTTAGCGGGAGGAGATGGCTACACCTTC.

The chain recombines TRBV6-6 with TRBJ2-7; D perhaps matches TRBD2 (5 bases). The CDR3 length is 13 residues. Germline CDR1 MNHNY, CDR2 SVGAGI (reference sequence). V was trimmed by 2 bases and J by 3 bases, leaving 8 bases between them. The CDR3 nucleotides are TGTGCCAGCAGTTACGAGGGTCGCTACGAGCAGTACTTC. This encodes CASSYEGRYEQYF.

The chain carries TRBV28 and TRBJ2-7, with a tentative D call TRBD1 (6 bases). The CDR3 loop spans 14 amino acids. Trimming cost V 10 bases and J 2 bases, with 18 bases left between them. The V gene's germline CDR1 is MDHEN and CDR2 SYDVKM. The CDR3 reads CATVSLRGTYEQYF. The CDR3 coding sequence is TGTGCCACCGTAAGTTTGAGGGGGACCTACGAGCAGTACTTC.

The chain uses TRBV27 and TRBJ1-4; D not certain. Germline V gene lookup returns CDR1 MNHEY and CDR2 SMNVEV (reference sequence). The CDR3 consists of 13 residues. Trimming pared 2 bases from V and 8 bases from J, leaving 9 bases between. CDR3 region: CASSLMSGEKLFF. CDR3 sequence (DNA): TGTGCCAGCAGTTTAATGTCAGGCGAAAAACTGTTTTTT.

This chain connects TRBV6-1 to TRBJ1-2, with a weak D call TRBD1 (6 bases). From germline, CDR1 is MNHNS and CDR2 SASEGT. Trimming shortened V by 2 bases and J by 5 bases, and 15 bases separated the two germline ends. This CDR3 has 15 amino acids. The DNA of the CDR3 is TGTGCCAGCAGTGAATTACAGGGATCGGTTTATGGCTACACCTTC. Encoded protein: CASSELQGSVYGYTF.

This clone appeared a few times. The genes are TRBV5-6 and TRBJ1-2; perhaps TRBD1 as D (5 bases). In germline, CDR1 is SGHDT, CDR2 YYEEEE. V lost 0 bases to trimming and J lost 8 bases, with 17 bases between them. The length of the CDR3 is 15 residues. The CDR3 loop is CASSLVGGRLAGYTF. The CDR3 DNA sequence: TGTGCCAGCAGCTTGGTGGGGGGTAGGCTTGCCGGCTACACCTTC.

The V and J genes are TRBV9 and TRBJ2-3; TRBD2 matches 7 bases. CDR3 length equals 15 residues. V lost 3 bases, J lost 0 bases, and 4 bases stayed unmatched. In germline, CDR1 is SGDLS, CDR2 YYNGEE. The CDR3 protein is CASSASGSSTDTQYF. The DNA of the CDR3 is TGTGCCAGCAGCGCTAGCGGATCTAGCACAGATACGCAGTATTTT.

V is TRBV7-9 and J is TRBJ2-5, with 9 bases that match TRBD2. Germline V CDR1 and CDR2: SEHNR, FQNEAQ (reference sequence). The ends lost 1 base at V and 2 bases at J; junction bases unmatched: 5. The CDR3 consists of 16 residues. CDR3 coding DNA: TGTGCCAGCAGCTTAGGTAGTCTAGCGGGGCAAGAGACCCAGTACTTC. Its translation is CASSLGSLAGQETQYF.

The chain uses TRBV7-2 and TRBJ2-7; a possible D gene is TRBD2 (6 bases). From germline, CDR1 is SGHTA and CDR2 FQGNSA. Trimming stripped 2 bases from V and 4 bases from J, with 9 bases between. This CDR3 has 13 residues. The CDR3, as DNA: TGTGCCAGCAGCTTAACGGGGAGGTACGAGCAGTACTTC. It encodes CASSLTGRYEQYF.

The V call is TRBV30, the J call TRBJ2-2; D uncertain. Germline-derived CDR1 and CDR2 are GTSNPN and SVGIG (reference sequence). This CDR3 is 14 amino acids long. V gave up 4 bases and J gave up 7 bases, with 16 bases separating them. CDR3 in DNA: TGTGCCTGGAACTCGGGTGTAGGAAGCGGGGAGCTGTTTTTT. Translation gives CAWNSGVGSGELFF. The variable domain in full, with the rest retrieved from reference TRBV30 and TRBJ2-2, is SQTIHQWPATLVQPVGSPLSLECTVEGTSNPNLYWYRQAAGRGLQLLFYSVGIGQISSEVPQNLSASRPQDRQFILSSKKLLLSDSGFYLCAWNSGVGSGELFFGEGSRLTVL.

V is TRBV6-4 and J is TRBJ2-3; 10 bases agree with TRBD1. J lost 2 bases, V lost 2 bases, and 1 base had no gene match. This CDR3 is built from 15 residues. Germline V lookup: CDR1 MRHNA, CDR2 SNTAGT. CDR3 protein: CASSDGTGDTDTQYF. The CDR3 DNA reads as TGTGCCAGCAGTGACGGGACAGGGGACACAGATACGCAGTATTTT.

This chain links TRBV6-6 with TRBJ2-7, with 7 nucleotides matching TRBD2. The germline V gene has CDR1 MNHNY and CDR2 SVGAGI (reference sequence). The length of the CDR3 is 15 residues. V lost 1 base and J lost 5; bases outside the gene matches: 8. The CDR3 loop reads CASSYLGGSKDEQYF. CDR3 DNA sequence: TGTGCCAGCAGTTACTTGGGCGGGAGTAAAGACGAGCAGTACTTC.